The source of this T cell receptor beta chain is a study of T-cell memory formation after mild COVID-19. This CDR3 spans 17 amino acids. Per the germline V gene, CDR1 is MRHNA and CDR2 is SNTAGT. The V gene lost 3 bases and the J gene lost 0 bases, with 12 bases spanning the gap. TCRdb fed the 5' RACE reads into MiXCR, producing one record per CDR3 protein. The table shows 400,000 or so distinct CDR3 sequences, with roughly 21% occurring only once. Study results and limitations: Several responding clones turned up in pre-infection memory, indicating that cross-reactive memory may have taken part.

Remarks on this clonotype: No antigen is known for it.

The sequence was obtained from an adult woman who had mild COVID-19 (a few samples of this study predate the infection). Cell type and time point are not known. The chain has TRBV6-4 and TRBJ1-6; D not certain. The sample consisted of PBMCs or a T cell subset sorted from them (not recorded which). The DNA of the CDR3 is TGTGCCAGCAGTGAGTCGGGCCGAAGCTCCTATAATTCACCCCTCCACTTT. This translates into CASSESGRSSYNSPLHF.